This is a list of T cell receptor beta chains from one sample in a study of blood T cell repertoires in COVID-19. The method was immunoSEQ multiplex PCR; TCRdb's version includes in-frame clones alone and lacks a portion of them. This sample has roughly 130,000 clones; less than 90% occur once, and the top ten carry more than 2%. The sample taken for sequencing was peripheral blood. The receptors shown here come from a human donor with COVID-19, enrolled during active disease. The donor label of this sample is uncertain. Each CDR3 is given with its conserved first and last residue. Each record gives: clone size, J gene, D gene, V gene, CDR3 protein, CDR3 DNA. D genes are given only for firm matches. Clone size is not always given. Where it is, it says once, few, many or a class for expanded clones.

few,TRBJ2-5,.,TRBV30,CAWSRRVRETQYF,TGTGCCTGGAGTCGGCGGGTAAGGGAGACCCAGTACTTC
.,TRBJ2-5,.,TRBV28,CASSFGSRPPETQYF,TGTGCCAGCAGTTTCGGGAGTCGACCCCCGGAGACCCAGTACTTC
once,TRBJ2-7,.,TRBV10-2,CASTGVLARYEQYF,TGCGCCAGCACTGGGGTCCTAGCGAGATACGAGCAGTACTTC
.,TRBJ1-4,TRBD1,TRBV9,CASSVEDGTGAEKLFF,TGTGCCAGCAGCGTAGAGGACGGGACAGGGGCCGAAAAACTGTTTTTT
.,TRBJ2-5,.,TRBV9,CASSAAFGLGETQYF,TGTGCCAGCAGCGCGGCTTTTGGGCTTGGCGAGACCCAGTACTTC
once,TRBJ1-1,.,TRBV6-5,CASSYWGQAKLEAFF,TGTGCCAGCAGTTACTGGGGCCAGGCGAAACTTGAAGCTTTCTTT
.,TRBJ2-7,TRBD1,TRBV7-9,CASSTATGDSYEQYF,TGTGCCAGCAGCACCGCGACAGGGGACTCCTACGAGCAGTACTTC
few,TRBJ1-1,.,TRBV29-1,CSVWGGHVDEAFF,TGCAGCGTTTGGGGGGGGCATGTTGATGAAGCTTTCTTT
few,TRBJ1-5,TRBD1,TRBV30,CAWSGGQVLREPQHF,TGTGCCTGGAGTGGAGGACAGGTTCTGAGGGAGCCCCAGCATTTT
.,TRBJ1-6,TRBD1,TRBV19,CASSSGGAAGGHSPLHF,TGTGCCAGTAGTAGTGGTGGTGCGGCAGGGGGTCATTCACCCCTCCACTTT
.,TRBJ2-5,TRBD1,TRBV5-1,CASYWGQSGETQYF,TGCGCCAGCTACTGGGGACAGAGTGGGGAGACCCAGTACTTC
.,TRBJ1-2,.,TRBV7-9,CASSSESYGYTF,TGTGCCAGCAGCAGCGAGAGTTATGGCTACACCTTC
.,TRBJ2-2,TRBD1,TRBV29-1,CSAGQGNTGELFF,TGCAGCGCTGGACAGGGGAACACCGGGGAGCTGTTTTTT
.,TRBJ1-4,.,TRBV5-6,CASSSPGSRRTTNEKLFF,TGTGCCAGCAGCTCACCCGGGAGCAGAAGAACAACTAATGAAAAACTGTTTTTT
.,TRBJ1-3,.,TRBV5-6,CASSPRRQRDFSGNTIYF,TGTGCCAGCAGCCCAAGGAGACAGCGTGACTTCTCTGGAAACACCATATATTTT
.,TRBJ2-7,TRBD2,TRBV19,CASTPSTSGRDTYEQYF,TGTGCCAGTACCCCCTCGACTAGCGGGAGGGACACCTACGAGCAGTACTTC
few,TRBJ2-5,.,TRBV7-2,CASSSTRQWGETQYF,TGTGCCAGCAGCTCAACGCGACAGTGGGGAGAGACCCAGTACTTC
.,TRBJ1-1,TRBD1,TRBV30,CAWRRTGTENTEAFF,TGTGCCTGGAGGCGTACAGGGACAGAGAACACTGAAGCTTTCTTT
.,TRBJ1-3,.,TRBV5-4,CASSSGGGSGNTIYF,TGTGCCAGCAGCTCCGGGGGGGGCTCTGGAAACACCATATATTTT
.,TRBJ2-7,.,TRBV2,CASSTAQWSSYEQYF,TGTGCCAGCAGTACCGCCCAGTGGAGCTCCTACGAGCAGTACTTC
.,TRBJ2-2,TRBD2,TRBV5-1,CASTSGTTNTGELFF,TGCGCCAGCACCTCGGGGACTACGAACACCGGGGAGCTGTTTTTT
.,TRBJ2-4,.,TRBV21-1,CASSKEGLERDIQYF,TGTGCCAGCAGCAAAGAGGGCCTCGAGAGGGACATTCAGTACTTC
.,TRBJ1-4,.,TRBV7-6,CASSSRAGLTNEKLFF,TGTGCCAGCAGCTCCCGGGCGGGCTTAACTAATGAAAAACTGTTTTTT
.,TRBJ2-7,.,TRBV12-5,CASGSTGTYEQYF,TGTGCTAGTGGTTCGACAGGTACCTACGAGCAGTACTTC
.,TRBJ1-6,.,TRBV19,CASSISGKYNSPLHF,TGTGCCAGTAGTATAAGCGGGAAATATAATTCACCCCTCCACTTT
.,TRBJ1-3,TRBD1,TRBV11-2,CASGQGALGNTIYF,TGTGCCAGCGGCCAGGGGGCTCTCGGAAACACCATATATTTT
.,TRBJ2-3,.,TRBV29-1,CSVDAPGQDTQYF,TGCAGCGTTGACGCCCCGGGTCAGGATACGCAGTATTTT